The 9 T cell receptor beta chains below come from one sample, sequenced in a study of shared clonotypes between healthy human individuals. Sequenced by immunoSEQ multiplex PCR; TCRdb stores in-frame clones only, minus some. Of about 2.3 million clones listed, about 90% are singletons. The sequencing input was naive CD4+ T cells from PBMCs. Subset meaning: CD45RA+ positively selected. The receptors were gathered from a man between 18 and 29 years old in good health. Some clones in this sample may be carry-over from other donors' samples.

The chain has TRBV27 and TRBJ1-2, with D tentatively TRBD1 (6 bases). The CDR3 consists of 16 residues. Germline V gene sequence: CDR1 MNHEY, CDR2 SMNVEV (reference sequence). The germline V and J ends were trimmed by 5 bases and 0 bases, with 16 bases remaining between them. The CDR3 sequence: CASSTSTGLSNYGYTF. The CDR3 region has the DNA TGTGCCAGCAGTACCTCAACAGGGCTATCTAACTATGGCTACACCTTC.

J is TRBJ1-4 and V is TRBV30; D not certain. CDR3 length: 14 amino acids. CDR1 is GTSNPN, CDR2 SVGIG, per germline (reference sequence). The V and J ends lost 6 bases and 1 base respectively, with 12 bases between them. For the CDR3, the DNA is TGTGCCTGTTCGCCTACGGGAACTAATGAAAAACTGTTTTTT. It yields the protein CACSPTGTNEKLFF.

Regarding this clone: Within the sample, other DNA sequences also encode this same CDR3. The chain is built from TRBV7-3 and TRBJ2-5; the match to TRBD2 covers 12 bases. The trim removed 2 bases at V and 2 bases at J, leaving 0 bases unmatched. The CDR3 consists of 15 residues. The germline V gene has CDR1 SGHTA and CDR2 FQGTGA. The chain's CDR3 is CASSLLAGGQETQYF. CDR3 nucleotides: TGTGCCAGCAGCTTACTAGCGGGAGGGCAAGAGACCCAGTACTTC. Filled out from reference TRBV7-3 and TRBJ2-5, the complete variable domain reads GAGVSQTPSNKVTEKGKYVELRCDPISGHTALYWYRQSLGQGPEFLIYFQGTGAADDSGLPNDRFFAVRPEGSVSTLKIQRTERGDSAVYLCASSLLAGGQETQYFGPGTRLLVL.

The chain uses TRBV28 and TRBJ2-3; D might be TRBD1 (6 bases). The CDR3 runs 16 residues. The V gene's germline CDR1 is MDHEN and CDR2 SYDVKM. With 3 bases removed from V and 2 bases from J, the gap between germline ends came to 15 bases. The CDR3 coding sequence is TGTGCCAGCAGTTTTCCACAGGGTACCCCCACAGATACGCAGTATTTT. It yields the protein CASSFPQGTPTDTQYF.

The J gene is TRBJ1-5, the V gene TRBV27; the D is unclear. V lost 5 bases to trimming and J lost 8 bases, with 16 bases between them. In germline, CDR1 is MNHEY, CDR2 SMNVEV (reference sequence). The length of the CDR3 is 14 residues. CDR3 sequence: CASSPLSSDEPQHF. DNA of the CDR3: TGTGCCAGCAGTCCCCTAAGTAGCGATGAGCCCCAGCATTTT.

This chain links TRBV7-3 with TRBJ2-6, with D possibly matching TRBD1 (6 bases). Trimming stripped 11 bases from V and 4 bases from J, with 21 bases between. CDR3 length: 16 residues. Looked up from germline, CDR1 is SGHTA and CDR2 is FQGTGA. CDR3: CASSTGTSGGANVLTF. CDR3 sequence (DNA): TGTGCCTCCTCCACCGGGACATCGGGAGGGGCCAACGTCCTGACTTTC.

This sequence joins TRBV7-8 and TRBJ2-2; 8 nucleotides line up with TRBD2. CDR1 SGHVS and CDR2 FQNEAQ come from the germline V gene. This CDR3 has 16 residues. V gave up 1 base and J gave up 0 bases; unmatched junction bases: 1. For the CDR3, the DNA is TGTGCCAGCAGCTTAGGACTAGCGTCGAACACCGGGGAGCTGTTTTTT. Translating it yields CASSLGLASNTGELFF.

The rearrangement uses TRBV5-1 and TRBJ2-3; D is unclear. There are 12 residues in the CDR3. Germline CDR1 and CDR2: SGHRS and YFSETQ. V shed 4 bases and J shed 6 bases, with 9 bases lying between them. Here the CDR3 reads CASSTGSDTQYF. The CDR3 DNA sequence: TGCGCCAGCAGCACCGGGTCCGATACGCAGTATTTT.

A remark on this clone: Other DNA sequences in this sample translate to the same CDR3. V usage is TRBV10-3 and J usage is TRBJ1-2; D gene unclear. Trimming cost V 3 bases and J 3 bases, with 5 bases left between them. This CDR3 region has 12 residues. Germline lookup yields CDR1 ENHRY and CDR2 SYGVKD. CDR3 amino acids: CAISESDYGYTF. The CDR3 DNA reads TGTGCCATCAGTGAATCCGACTATGGCTACACCTTC.